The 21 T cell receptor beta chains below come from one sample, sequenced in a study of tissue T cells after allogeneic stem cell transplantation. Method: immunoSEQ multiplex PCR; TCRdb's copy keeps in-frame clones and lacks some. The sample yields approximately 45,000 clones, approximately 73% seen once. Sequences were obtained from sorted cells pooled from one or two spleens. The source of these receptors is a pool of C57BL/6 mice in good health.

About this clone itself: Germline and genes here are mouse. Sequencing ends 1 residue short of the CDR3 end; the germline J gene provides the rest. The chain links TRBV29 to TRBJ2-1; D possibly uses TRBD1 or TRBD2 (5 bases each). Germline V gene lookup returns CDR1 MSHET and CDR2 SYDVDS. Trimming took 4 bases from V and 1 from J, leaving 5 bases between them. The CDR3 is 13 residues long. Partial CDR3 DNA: TGTGCTAGCAGTTGGGGGAACTATGCTGAGCAGTTC. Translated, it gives CASSWGNYAEQF. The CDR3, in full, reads CASSWGNYAEQFF.

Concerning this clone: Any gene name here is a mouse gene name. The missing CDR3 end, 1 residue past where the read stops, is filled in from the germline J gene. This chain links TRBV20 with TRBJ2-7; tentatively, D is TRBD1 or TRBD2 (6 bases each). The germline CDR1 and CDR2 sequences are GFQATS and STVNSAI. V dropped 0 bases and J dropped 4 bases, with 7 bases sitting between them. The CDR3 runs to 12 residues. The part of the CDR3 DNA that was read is TGTGGTGCTAGGGAAGGGGGGTATGAACAGTAC. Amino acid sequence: CGAREGGYEQY. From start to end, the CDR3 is CGAREGGYEQYF.

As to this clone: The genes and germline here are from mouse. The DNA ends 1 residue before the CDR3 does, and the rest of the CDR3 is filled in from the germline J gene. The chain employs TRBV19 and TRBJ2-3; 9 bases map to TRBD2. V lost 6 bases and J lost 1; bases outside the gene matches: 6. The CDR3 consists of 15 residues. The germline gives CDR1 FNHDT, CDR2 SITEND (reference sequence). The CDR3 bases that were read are TGTGCCAGCACCCTCCGGGACTGGGGTGCAGAAACGCTGTAT. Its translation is CASTLRDWGAETLY. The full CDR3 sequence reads CASTLRDWGAETLYF.

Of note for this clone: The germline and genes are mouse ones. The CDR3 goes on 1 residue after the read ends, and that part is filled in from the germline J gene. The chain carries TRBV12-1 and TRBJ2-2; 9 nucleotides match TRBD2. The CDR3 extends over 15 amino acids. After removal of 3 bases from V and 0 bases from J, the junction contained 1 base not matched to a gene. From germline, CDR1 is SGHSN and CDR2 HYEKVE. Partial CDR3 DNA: TGTGCCAGCTCTAACTGGGGGGCAAACACCGGGCAGCTCTAC. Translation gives CASSNWGANTGQLY. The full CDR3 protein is CASSNWGANTGQLYF.

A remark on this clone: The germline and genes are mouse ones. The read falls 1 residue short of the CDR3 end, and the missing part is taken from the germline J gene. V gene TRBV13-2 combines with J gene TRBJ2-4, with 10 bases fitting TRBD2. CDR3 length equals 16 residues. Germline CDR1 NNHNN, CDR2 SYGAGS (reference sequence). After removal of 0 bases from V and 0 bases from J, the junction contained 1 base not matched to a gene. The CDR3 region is CASGDDWGGSQNTLYF. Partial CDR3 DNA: TGTGCCAGCGGTGATGACTGGGGGGGTAGTCAAAACACCTTGTAC.

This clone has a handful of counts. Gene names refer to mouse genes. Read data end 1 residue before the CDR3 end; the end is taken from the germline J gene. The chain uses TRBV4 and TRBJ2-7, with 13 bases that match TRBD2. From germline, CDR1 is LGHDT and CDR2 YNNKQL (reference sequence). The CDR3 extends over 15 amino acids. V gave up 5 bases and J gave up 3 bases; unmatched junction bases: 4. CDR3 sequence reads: CASSHRDWGGYEQYF. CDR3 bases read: TGTGCCAGCAGCCACAGGGACTGGGGGGGCTATGAACAGTAC.

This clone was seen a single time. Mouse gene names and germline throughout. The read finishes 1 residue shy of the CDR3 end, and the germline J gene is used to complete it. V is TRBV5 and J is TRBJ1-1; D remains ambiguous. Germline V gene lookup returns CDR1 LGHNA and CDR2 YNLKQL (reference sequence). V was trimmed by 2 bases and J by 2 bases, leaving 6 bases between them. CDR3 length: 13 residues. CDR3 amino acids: CASSQKDNTEVFF. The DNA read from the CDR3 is TGTGCCAGCAGCCAAAAGGACAACACAGAAGTCTTC.

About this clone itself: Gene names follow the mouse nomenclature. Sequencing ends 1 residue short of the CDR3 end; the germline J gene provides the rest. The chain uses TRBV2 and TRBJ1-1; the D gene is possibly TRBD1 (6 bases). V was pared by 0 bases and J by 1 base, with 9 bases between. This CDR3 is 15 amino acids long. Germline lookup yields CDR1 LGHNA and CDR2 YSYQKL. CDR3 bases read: TGTGCCAGCAGCCAAGATGGGGGGCCGAACACAGAAGTCTTC. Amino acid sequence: CASSQDGGPNTEVF. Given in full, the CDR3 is CASSQDGGPNTEVFF.

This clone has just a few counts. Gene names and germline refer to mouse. CDR3 region: CAIRHRSDYTF. Partial CDR3 DNA: TGTGCCATCAGACATCGGTCCGACTACACC. This chain links TRBV13-3 with TRBJ1-2; D not certain. The read ends 1 residue before the CDR3 terminus; that terminus is restored from the germline J gene. Germline V gene data show CDR1 as NNHDY and CDR2 as SYVADS. CDR3 length: 11 residues. V was pared by 9 bases and J by 5 bases, with 11 bases between.

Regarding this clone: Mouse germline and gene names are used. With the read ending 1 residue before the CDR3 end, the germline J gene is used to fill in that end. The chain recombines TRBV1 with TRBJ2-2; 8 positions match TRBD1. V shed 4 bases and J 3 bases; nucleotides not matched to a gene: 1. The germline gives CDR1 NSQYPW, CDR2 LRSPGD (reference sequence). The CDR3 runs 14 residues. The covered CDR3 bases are TGCACCTGCAGTGGGACAGGGCACACCGGGCAGCTCTAC. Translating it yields CTCSGTGHTGQLY. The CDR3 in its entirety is CTCSGTGHTGQLYF.

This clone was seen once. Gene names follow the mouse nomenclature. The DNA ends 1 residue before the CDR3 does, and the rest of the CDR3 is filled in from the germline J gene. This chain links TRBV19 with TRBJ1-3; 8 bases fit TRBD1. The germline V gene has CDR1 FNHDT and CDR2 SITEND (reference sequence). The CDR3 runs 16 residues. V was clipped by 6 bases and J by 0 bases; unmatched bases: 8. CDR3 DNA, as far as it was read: TGTGCCAGCAACCACGGGACAGGAGATTCTGGAAATACGCTCTAT. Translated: CASNHGTGDSGNTLY. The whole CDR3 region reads CASNHGTGDSGNTLYF.

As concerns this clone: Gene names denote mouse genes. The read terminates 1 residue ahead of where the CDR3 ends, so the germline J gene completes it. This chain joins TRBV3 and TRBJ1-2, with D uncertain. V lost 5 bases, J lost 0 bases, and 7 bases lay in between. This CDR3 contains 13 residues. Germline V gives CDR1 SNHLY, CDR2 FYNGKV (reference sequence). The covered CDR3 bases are TGTGCCAGCAGCGCGACATCAAACTCCGACTACACC. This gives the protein CASSATSNSDYT. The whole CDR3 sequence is CASSATSNSDYTF.

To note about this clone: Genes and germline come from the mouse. The DNA read from the CDR3 is TGTGCAAGCAGCCAGAGGGGGGGCACAGAAGTCTTC. Translated, it gives CASSQRGGTEVF. The whole CDR3 protein is CASSQRGGTEVFF. The chain has TRBV16 and TRBJ1-1; the D gene is possibly TRBD1 (6 bases). The read terminates 1 residue ahead of where the CDR3 ends, so the germline J gene completes it. V was trimmed by 5 bases and J by 4 bases, leaving 11 bases between them. CDR3 length: 13 amino acids. Looked up from germline, CDR1 is SGHSA and CDR2 is FRNQAP.

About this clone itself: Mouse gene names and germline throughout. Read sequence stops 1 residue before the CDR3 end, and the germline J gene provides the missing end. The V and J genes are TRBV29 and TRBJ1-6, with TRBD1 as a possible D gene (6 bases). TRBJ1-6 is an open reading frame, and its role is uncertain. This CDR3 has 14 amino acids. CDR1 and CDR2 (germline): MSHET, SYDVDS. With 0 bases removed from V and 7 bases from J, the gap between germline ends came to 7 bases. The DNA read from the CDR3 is TGTGCTAGCAGTTTATCTACAGGGAATTCGCCCCTCTAC. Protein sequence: CASSLSTGNSPLY. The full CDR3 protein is CASSLSTGNSPLYF.

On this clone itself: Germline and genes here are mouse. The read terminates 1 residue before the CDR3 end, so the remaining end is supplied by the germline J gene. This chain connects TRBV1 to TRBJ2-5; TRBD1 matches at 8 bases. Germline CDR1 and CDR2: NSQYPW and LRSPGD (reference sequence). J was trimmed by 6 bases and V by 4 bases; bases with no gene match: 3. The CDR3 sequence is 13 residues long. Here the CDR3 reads CTCSVRDRDTQYF. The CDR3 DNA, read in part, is TGCACCTGCAGTGTCCGGGACAGGGACACCCAGTAC.

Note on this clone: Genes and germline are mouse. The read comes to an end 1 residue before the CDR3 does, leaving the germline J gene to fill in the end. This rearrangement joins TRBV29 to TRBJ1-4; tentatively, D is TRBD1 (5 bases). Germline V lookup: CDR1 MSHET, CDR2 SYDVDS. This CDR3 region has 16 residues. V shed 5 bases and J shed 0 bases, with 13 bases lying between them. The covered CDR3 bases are TGTGCTAGCAGTACCCCAGGGAGGATTTCCAACGAAAGATTATTT. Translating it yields CASSTPGRISNERLF. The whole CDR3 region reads CASSTPGRISNERLFF.

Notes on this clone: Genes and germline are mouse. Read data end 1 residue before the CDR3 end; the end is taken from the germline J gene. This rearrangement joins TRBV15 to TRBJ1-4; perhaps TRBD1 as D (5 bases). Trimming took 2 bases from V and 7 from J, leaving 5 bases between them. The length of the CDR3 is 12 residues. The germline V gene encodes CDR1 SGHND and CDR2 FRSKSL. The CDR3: CASSLQGERLFF. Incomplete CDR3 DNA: TGTGCCAGCAGTTTACAGGGCGAAAGATTATTT.

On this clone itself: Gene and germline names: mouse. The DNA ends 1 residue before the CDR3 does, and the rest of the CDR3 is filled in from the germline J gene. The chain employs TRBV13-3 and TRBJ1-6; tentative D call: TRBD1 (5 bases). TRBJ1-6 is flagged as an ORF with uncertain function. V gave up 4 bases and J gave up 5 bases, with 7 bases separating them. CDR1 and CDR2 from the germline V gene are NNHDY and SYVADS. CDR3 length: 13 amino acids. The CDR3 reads CASSRGNNSPLYF. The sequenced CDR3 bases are TGTGCCAGCAGTCGGGGGAATAATTCGCCCCTCTAC.

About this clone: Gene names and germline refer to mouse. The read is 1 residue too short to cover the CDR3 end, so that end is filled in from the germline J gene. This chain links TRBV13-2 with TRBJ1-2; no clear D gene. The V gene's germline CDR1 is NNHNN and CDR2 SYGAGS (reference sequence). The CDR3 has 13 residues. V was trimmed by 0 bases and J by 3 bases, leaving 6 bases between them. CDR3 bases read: TGTGCCAGCGGTGATGTCATTTACTCCGACTACACC. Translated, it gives CASGDVIYSDYT. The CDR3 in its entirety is CASGDVIYSDYTF.

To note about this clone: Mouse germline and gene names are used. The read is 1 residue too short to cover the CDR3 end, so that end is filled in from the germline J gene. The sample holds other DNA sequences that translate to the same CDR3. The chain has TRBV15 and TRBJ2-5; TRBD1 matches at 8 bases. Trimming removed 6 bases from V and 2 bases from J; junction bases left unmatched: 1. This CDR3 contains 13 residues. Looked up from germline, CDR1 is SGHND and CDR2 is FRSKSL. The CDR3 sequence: CASRQGAQDTQYF. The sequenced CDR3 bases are TGTGCCAGCAGGCAGGGGGCCCAAGACACCCAGTAC.

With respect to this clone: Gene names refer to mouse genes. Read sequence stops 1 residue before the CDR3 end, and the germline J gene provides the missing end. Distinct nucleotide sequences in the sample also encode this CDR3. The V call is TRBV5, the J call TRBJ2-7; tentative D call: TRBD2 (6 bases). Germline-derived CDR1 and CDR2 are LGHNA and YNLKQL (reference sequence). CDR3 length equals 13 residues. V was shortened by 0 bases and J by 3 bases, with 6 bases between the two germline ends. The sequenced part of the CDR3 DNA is TGTGCCAGCAGCCAAGACTGGGGCTATGAACAGTAC. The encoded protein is CASSQDWGYEQY. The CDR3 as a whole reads CASSQDWGYEQYF.